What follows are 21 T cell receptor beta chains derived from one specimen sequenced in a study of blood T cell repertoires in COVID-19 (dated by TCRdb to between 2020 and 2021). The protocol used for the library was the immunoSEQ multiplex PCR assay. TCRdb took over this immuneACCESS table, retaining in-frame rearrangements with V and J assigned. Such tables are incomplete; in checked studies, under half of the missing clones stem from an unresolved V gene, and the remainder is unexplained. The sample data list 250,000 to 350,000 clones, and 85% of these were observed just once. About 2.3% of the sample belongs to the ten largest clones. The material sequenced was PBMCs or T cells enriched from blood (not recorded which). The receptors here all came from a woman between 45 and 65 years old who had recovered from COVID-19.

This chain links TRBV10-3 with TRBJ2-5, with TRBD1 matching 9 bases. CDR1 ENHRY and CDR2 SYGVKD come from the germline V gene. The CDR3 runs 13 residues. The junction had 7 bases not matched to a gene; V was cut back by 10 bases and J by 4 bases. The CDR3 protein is CATSQGALETQYF. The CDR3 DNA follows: TGTGCCACCTCACAGGGGGCGCTAGAGACCCAGTACTTC.

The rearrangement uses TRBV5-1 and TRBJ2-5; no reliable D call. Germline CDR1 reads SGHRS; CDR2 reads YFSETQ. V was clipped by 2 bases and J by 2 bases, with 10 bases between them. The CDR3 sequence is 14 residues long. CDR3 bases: TGCGCCAGCAGCTTTAATAGAGCGCAAGAGACCCAGTACTTC. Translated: CASSFNRAQETQYF. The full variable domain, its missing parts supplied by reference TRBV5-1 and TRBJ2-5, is KAGVTQTPRYLIKTRGQQVTLSCSPISGHRSVSWYQQTPGQGLQFLFEYFSETQRNKGNFPGRFSGRQFSNSRSEMNVSTLELGDSALYLCASSFNRAQETQYFGPGTRLLVL.

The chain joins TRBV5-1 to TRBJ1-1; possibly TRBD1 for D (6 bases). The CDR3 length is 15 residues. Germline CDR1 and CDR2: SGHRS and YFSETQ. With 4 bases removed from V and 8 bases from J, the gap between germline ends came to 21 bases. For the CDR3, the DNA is TGCGCCAGCAGCCCAGCGTACCCAACCGGGACAGAAGCTTTCTTT. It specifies CASSPAYPTGTEAFF.

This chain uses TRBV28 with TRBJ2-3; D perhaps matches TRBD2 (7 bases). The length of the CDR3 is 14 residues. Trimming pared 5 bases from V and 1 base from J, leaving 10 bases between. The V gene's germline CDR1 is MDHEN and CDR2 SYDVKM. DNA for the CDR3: TGTGCCAGCAGTCCGGGGGGCCGCACAGATACGCAGTATTTT. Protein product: CASSPGGRTDTQYF.

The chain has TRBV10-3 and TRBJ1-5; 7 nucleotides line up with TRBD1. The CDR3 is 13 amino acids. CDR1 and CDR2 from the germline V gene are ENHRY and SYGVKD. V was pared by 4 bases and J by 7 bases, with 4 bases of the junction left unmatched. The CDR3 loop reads CAISARGDQPQHF. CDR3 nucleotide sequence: TGTGCCATCAGTGCCAGGGGGGACCAGCCCCAGCATTTT.

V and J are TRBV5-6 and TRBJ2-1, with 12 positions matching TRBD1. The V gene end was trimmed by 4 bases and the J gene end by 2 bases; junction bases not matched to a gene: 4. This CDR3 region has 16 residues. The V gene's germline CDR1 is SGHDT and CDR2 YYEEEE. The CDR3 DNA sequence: TGTGCCAGCAGCACCCGGGACAGGGGGCCCTACAATGAGCAGTTCTTC. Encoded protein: CASSTRDRGPYNEQFF.

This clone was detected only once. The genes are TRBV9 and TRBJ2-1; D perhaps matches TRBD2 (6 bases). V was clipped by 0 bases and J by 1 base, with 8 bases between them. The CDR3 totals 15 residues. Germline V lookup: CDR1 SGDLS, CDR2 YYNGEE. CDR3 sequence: CASSVGGESYNEQFF. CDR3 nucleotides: TGTGCCAGCAGCGTAGGGGGGGAGTCCTACAATGAGCAGTTCTTC.

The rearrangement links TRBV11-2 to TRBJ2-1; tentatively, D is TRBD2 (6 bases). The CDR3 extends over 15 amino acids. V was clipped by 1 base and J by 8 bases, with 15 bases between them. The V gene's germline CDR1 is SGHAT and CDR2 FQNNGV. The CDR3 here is CASSLGGEREHEQFF. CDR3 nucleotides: TGTGCCAGCAGCTTAGGGGGGGAAAGGGAGCATGAGCAGTTCTTC. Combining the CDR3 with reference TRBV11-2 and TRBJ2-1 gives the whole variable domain EAGVAQSPRYKIIEKRQSVAFWCNPISGHATLYWYQQILGQGPKLLIQFQNNGVVDDSQLPKDRFSAERLKGVDSTLKIQPAKLEDSAVYLCASSLGGEREHEQFFGPGTRLTVL.

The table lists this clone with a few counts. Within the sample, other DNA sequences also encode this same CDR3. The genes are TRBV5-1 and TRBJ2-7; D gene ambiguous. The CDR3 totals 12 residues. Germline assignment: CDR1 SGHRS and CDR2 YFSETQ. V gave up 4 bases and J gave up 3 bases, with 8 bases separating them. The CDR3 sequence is CASSLSGYEQYF. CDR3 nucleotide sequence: TGCGCCAGCAGCCTCTCCGGCTACGAGCAGTACTTC. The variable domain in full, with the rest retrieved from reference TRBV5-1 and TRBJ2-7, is KAGVTQTPRYLIKTRGQQVTLSCSPISGHRSVSWYQQTPGQGLQFLFEYFSETQRNKGNFPGRFSGRQFSNSRSEMNVSTLELGDSALYLCASSLSGYEQYFGPGTRLTVT.

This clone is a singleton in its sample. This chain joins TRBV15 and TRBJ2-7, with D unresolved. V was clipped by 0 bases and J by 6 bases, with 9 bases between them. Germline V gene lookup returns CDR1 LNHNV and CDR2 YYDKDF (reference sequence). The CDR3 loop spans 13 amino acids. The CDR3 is CATSRDKSSEQYF. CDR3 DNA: TGTGCCACCAGCAGAGATAAGTCCAGCGAGCAGTACTTC.

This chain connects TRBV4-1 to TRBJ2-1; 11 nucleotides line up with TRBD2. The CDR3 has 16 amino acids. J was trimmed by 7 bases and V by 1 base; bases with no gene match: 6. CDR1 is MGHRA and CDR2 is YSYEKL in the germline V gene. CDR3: CASSQVPLAGVNEQFF. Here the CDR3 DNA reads TGCGCCAGCAGCCAAGTACCACTAGCGGGAGTAAATGAGCAGTTCTTC.

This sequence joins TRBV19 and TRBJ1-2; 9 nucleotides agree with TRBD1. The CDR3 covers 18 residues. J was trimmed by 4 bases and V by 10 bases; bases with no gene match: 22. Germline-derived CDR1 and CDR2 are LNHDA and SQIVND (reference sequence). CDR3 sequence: CATYQPPGQGRRSYGYTF. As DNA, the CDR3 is TGTGCCACATATCAACCCCCGGGACAGGGAAGACGAAGCTATGGCTACACCTTC.

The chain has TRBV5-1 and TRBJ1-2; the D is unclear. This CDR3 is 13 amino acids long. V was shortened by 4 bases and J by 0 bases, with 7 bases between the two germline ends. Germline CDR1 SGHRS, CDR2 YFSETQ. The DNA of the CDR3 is TGCGCCAGCAGCCGGGAAACTAACTATGGCTACACCTTC. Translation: CASSRETNYGYTF.

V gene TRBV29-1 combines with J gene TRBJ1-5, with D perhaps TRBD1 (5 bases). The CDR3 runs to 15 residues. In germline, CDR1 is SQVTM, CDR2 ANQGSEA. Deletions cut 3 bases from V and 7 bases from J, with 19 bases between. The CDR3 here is CSVEVWGRVVQPQHF. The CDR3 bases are TGCAGCGTTGAGGTCTGGGGCAGAGTTGTCCAGCCCCAGCATTTT.

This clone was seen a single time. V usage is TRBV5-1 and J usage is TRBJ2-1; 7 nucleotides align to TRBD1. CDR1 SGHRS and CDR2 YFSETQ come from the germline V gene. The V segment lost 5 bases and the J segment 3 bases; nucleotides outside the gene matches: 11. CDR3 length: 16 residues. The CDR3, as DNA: TGCGCCAGCAGTTATGGGACAGTTCGGGACTACAATGAGCAGTTCTTC. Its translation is CASSYGTVRDYNEQFF.

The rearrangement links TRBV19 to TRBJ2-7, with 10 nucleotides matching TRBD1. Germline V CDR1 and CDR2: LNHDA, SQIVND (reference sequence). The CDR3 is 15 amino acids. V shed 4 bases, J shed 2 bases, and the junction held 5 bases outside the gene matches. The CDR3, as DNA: TGTGCCAGTAGTACTGACAGGGGGCCAACCTACGAGCAGTACTTC. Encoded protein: CASSTDRGPTYEQYF. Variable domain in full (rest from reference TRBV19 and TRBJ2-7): DGGITQSPKYLFRKEGQNVTLSCEQNLNHDAMYWYRQDPGQGLRLIYYSQIVNDFQKGDIAEGYSVSREKKESFPLTVTSAQKNPTAFYLCASSTDRGPTYEQYFGPGTRLTVT.

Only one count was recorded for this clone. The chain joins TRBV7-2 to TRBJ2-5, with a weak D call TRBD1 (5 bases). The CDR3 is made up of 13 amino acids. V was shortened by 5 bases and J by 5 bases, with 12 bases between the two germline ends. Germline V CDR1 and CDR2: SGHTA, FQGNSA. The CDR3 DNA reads TGTGCCAGCAGCAACCCAGGGATCGAGACCCAGTACTTC. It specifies CASSNPGIETQYF.

CDR3 bases: TGCAGCGTTGCCATAGCGGGAGACGAGCAGTACTTC. Translation gives CSVAIAGDEQYF. This chain joins TRBV29-1 and TRBJ2-7, with 9 nucleotides matching TRBD2. The V segment lost 4 bases and the J segment 5 bases; nucleotides outside the gene matches: 3. Germline V gene sequence: CDR1 SQVTM, CDR2 ANQGSEA. This CDR3 comprises 12 residues.

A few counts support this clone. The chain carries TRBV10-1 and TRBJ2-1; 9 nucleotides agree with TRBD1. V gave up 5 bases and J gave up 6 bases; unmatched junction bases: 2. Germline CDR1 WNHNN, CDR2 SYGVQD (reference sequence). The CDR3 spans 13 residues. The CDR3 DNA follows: TGCGCCAGCAGTTCGACAGGGGGCAATGAGCAGTTCTTC. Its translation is CASSSTGGNEQFF.

CDR3 in amino acids: CASSPDSQPQHF. CDR3 DNA: TGTGCCAGCTCACCAGATAGTCAGCCCCAGCATTTT. V and J are TRBV18 and TRBJ1-5; D call uncertain. CDR3 length: 12 residues. Germline V gives CDR1 KGHSH, CDR2 LQKENI. Trimming removed 2 bases from V and 6 bases from J, with 5 bases in between.

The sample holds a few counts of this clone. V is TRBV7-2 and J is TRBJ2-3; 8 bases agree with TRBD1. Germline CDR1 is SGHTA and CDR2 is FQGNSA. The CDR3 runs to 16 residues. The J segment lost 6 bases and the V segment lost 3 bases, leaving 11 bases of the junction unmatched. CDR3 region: CASSFKTGALSDTQYF. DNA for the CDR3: TGTGCCAGCAGCTTCAAGACAGGGGCCCTAAGTGATACGCAGTATTTT.